This T cell receptor beta chain was documented in a study of metastatic and nonmetastatic thyroid tumors. Study-level background: Repertoires from blood and tumor or nodule tissue of malignant and benign thyroid patients were compared. Study observations and caveats: Reports indicated that malignant thyroid tumors showed significantly higher TCR beta diversity than benign nodules did, in blood and tumor.

The entire patient cohort was treatment-naive prior to thyroid surgery. The V gene's germline CDR1 is SNHLY and CDR2 FYNNEI. V lost 0 bases, J lost 2 bases, and 3 bases stayed unmatched. The CDR3 spans 15 residues. In the original analysis: Across clinicopathological groups, CDR3 differences served as the basis for building a distant-metastasis classifier for papillary thyroid cancer. TCRdb reprocessed the PCR reads using MiXCR. Here the V and J calls rest on TCRdb's processing, not on the authors' analysis. Of around 53,000 clones listed, 20% to 25% are singletons. This clone has at least ten counts. The antigen remains undetermined.

The source of this sequence is a female donor with papillary thyroid cancer or a benign thyroid nodule (not recorded which). Some clones in this sample may be carry-over from other donors' samples. The rearrangement joins TRBV2 to TRBJ1-2; 7 positions match TRBD1. The sequencing sample was made of blood. The CDR3 loop reads CASSEATGKNYGYTF. The CDR3 nucleotides are TGTGCCAGCAGTGAAGCGACAGGGAAGAACTATGGCTACACCTTC.